This TCR beta chain appears in the sequencing data of a study of blood T cells in healthy people across ages. Every donor gave approximately 10 milliliters of peripheral blood. The V and J ends lost 5 bases and 1 base respectively, with 15 bases between them. This CDR3 spans 16 amino acids. The V gene's germline CDR1 is SNHLY and CDR2 FYNNEI. The second PCR ran about 6 to 12 cycles with a sample-barcoded 5' primer and J-beta primers. Every individual sample yielded 2.5 million or more paired-end reads (each containing CDR3). TCRdb re-analysed the 5' RACE reads in MiXCR, keeping a single row per CDR3 protein. The sample consists of approximately 490,000 distinct CDR3 sequences, around 24% of them appearing once. These records were also assigned to another study, of T cells of mothers and their children.

The rearrangement uses TRBV2 and TRBJ2-1, with a possible D match to TRBD1 (5 bases). The source is a boy younger than 18 in good health. Sequencing was performed on blood. The DNA for the CDR3 is TGTGCCAGCAGTACTCACAGGCGCCAATCCTACAATGAGCAGTTCTTC. Protein product: CASSTHRRQSYNEQFF.